Each of the 17 T cell receptor beta chains below was sequenced from the same sample in a study of CD8 T cells in ankylosing spondylitis (dated by TCRdb to 2016 to 2017). Library generation was performed with 5' RACE. Reads for this sample came from an Illumina HiSeq 2500. TCRdb redid the processing of the public reads, applying fastp at Q25 and MiXCR, and retained in-frame beta chains. Rows with a matching CDR3 protein are joined into one entry that keeps the most common DNA and genes. This sample is represented by about 150,000 distinct CDR3 sequences; approximately 7.4% of them were singletons. The top ten constitute 9.5% to 15% of the sample. The material sequenced was blood, either unsorted or a sorted T cell fraction (not recorded which). The origin of the receptors is a female donor with ankylosing spondylitis or in good health (not recorded which).

This clonotype was detected ten times or more. The chain links TRBV6-5 to TRBJ1-1; 8 bases align to TRBD1. Germline CDR1 MNHEY, CDR2 SVGAGI. J lost 3 bases, V lost 4 bases, and 4 bases had no gene match. The CDR3 runs to 14 residues. CDR3 sequence reads: CASSLQGVDTEAFF. Here the CDR3 DNA reads TGTGCCAGCAGTTTACAGGGGGTTGACACTGAAGCTTTCTTT.

This clonotype was seen at least ten times. CDR3 residues: CASSVSESSYNSPLHF. The DNA for the CDR3 is TGTGCCAGCAGCGTTAGTGAGAGCTCCTATAATTCACCCCTCCACTTT. The rearrangement uses TRBV9 and TRBJ1-6; D is ambiguous. CDR1 is SGDLS, CDR2 YYNGEE, per germline. The CDR3 has 16 residues. V was trimmed by 2 bases and J by 0 bases, leaving 9 bases between them.

The rearrangement uses TRBV20-1 and TRBJ1-1; a weak D match, TRBD1 (5 bases). Germline V gene sequence: CDR1 DFQATT, CDR2 SNEGSKA (reference sequence). V gave up 3 bases and J gave up 0 bases, with 8 bases separating them. This CDR3 comprises 13 residues. The CDR3 DNA reads TGCAGTGCTAGGACAGACATGAACACTGAAGCTTTCTTT. Translating it yields CSARTDMNTEAFF.

Many counts were recorded for this clonotype. This chain connects TRBV7-2 to TRBJ1-1; D remains unclear. V was trimmed by 5 bases and J by 0 bases, leaving 7 bases between them. CDR1 and CDR2 (germline): SGHTA, FQGNSA. The CDR3 contains 13 residues. Here the CDR3 reads CASSTSLNTEAFF. The CDR3 DNA is TGTGCCAGCAGCACCAGTCTGAACACTGAAGCTTTCTTT.

The chain carries TRBV18 and TRBJ1-2; no reliable D call. The CDR3 totals 16 residues. The germline V gene has CDR1 KGHSH and CDR2 LQKENI. The V end lost 1 base, the J end lost 6 bases, and 18 bases lay between the germline ends. DNA for the CDR3: TGTGCCAGCTCACCACTTAGGGAGGGTGACCAGAATGGCTACACCTTC. This gives the protein CASSPLREGDQNGYTF.

This clonotype was observed at least ten times. V and J are TRBV5-1 and TRBJ2-3; a weak D match, TRBD1 (5 bases). The V gene lost 1 base and the J gene lost 4 bases, with 10 bases spanning the gap. The CDR3 spans 14 residues. Germline V gene data show CDR1 as SGHRS and CDR2 as YFSETQ. The CDR3 protein is CASSLQGKADTQYF. The CDR3 bases are TGCGCCAGCAGCTTGCAGGGTAAGGCAGATACGCAGTATTTT.

This clonotype occurred many times. The chain is built from TRBV3-1 and TRBJ1-5; D ambiguous. There are 14 residues in the CDR3. With 1 base removed from V and 6 bases from J, the gap between germline ends came to 10 bases. The V gene's germline CDR1 is LGHDT and CDR2 YNNKEL (reference sequence). The CDR3 DNA is TGTGCCAGCAGCCAAGCCTCTGGGTCTCAGCCCCAGCATTTT. Its translation: CASSQASGSQPQHF.

This clonotype was detected ten times or more. CDR3 sequence: CASSIRGETPNSPLHF. Here the CDR3 DNA reads TGCGCCAGCAGCATCCGGGGTGAGACGCCTAATTCACCCCTCCACTTT. J is TRBJ1-6 and V is TRBV5-1; D is unclear. V dropped 4 bases and J dropped 6 bases, with 17 bases sitting between them. The CDR3 loop spans 16 amino acids. The V gene's germline CDR1 is SGHRS and CDR2 YFSETQ.

This clonotype came up many times. The V call is TRBV20-1, the J call TRBJ2-1; 9 positions agree with TRBD2. The CDR3 has 18 amino acids. Losses at the gene ends were 3 bases for V and 2 bases for J; bases not matched to a gene: 14. The germline gives CDR1 DFQATT, CDR2 SNEGSKA (reference sequence). CDR3 region: CSASLLGVAGATYNEQFF. CDR3 nucleotides: TGCAGTGCTAGTCTTCTCGGGGTAGCGGGGGCGACCTACAATGAGCAGTTCTTC.

This clonotype was counted ten times or more. V usage is TRBV7-8 and J usage is TRBJ1-6, with D perhaps matching TRBD1 (5 bases). Trimming stripped 5 bases from V and 9 bases from J, with 20 bases between. This CDR3 spans 16 amino acids. Germline V gives CDR1 SGHVS, CDR2 FQNEAQ. This chain's CDR3 is CASSPGRSILGSPLHF. CDR3 nucleotide sequence: TGTGCCAGCAGCCCGGGACGGAGTATCCTCGGTTCACCCCTCCACTTT.

This clonotype was counted many times. The chain carries TRBV12-3 or TRBV12-4 and TRBJ2-2; 12 positions match TRBD1. The CDR3 sequence is 16 residues long. The J segment lost 6 bases and the V segment lost 6 bases, leaving 8 bases of the junction unmatched. CDR3: CASRTTGQGASGELFF. The CDR3 DNA follows: TGTGCCAGCAGGACCACGGGACAGGGGGCATCCGGGGAGCTGTTTTTT.

The table lists this clonotype with many counts. The rearrangement uses TRBV29-1 and TRBJ2-7; possibly TRBD1 for D (5 bases). The V and J ends lost 7 bases and 0 bases respectively, with 13 bases between them. The CDR3 consists of 13 residues. Germline CDR1 is SQVTM and CDR2 is ANQGSEA. The CDR3 is CSAADRNSYEQYF. The CDR3 coding sequence is TGCAGCGCAGCTGACAGAAACTCCTACGAGCAGTACTTC.

J is TRBJ2-1 and V is TRBV5-1, with a possible D match to TRBD2 (6 bases). There are 14 residues in the CDR3. Deletions cut 4 bases from V and 6 bases from J, with 14 bases between. CDR1 is SGHRS, CDR2 YFSETQ, per germline. The CDR3 nucleotides read TGCGCCAGCAGCCTCGGGACTGGCCCCAATGAGCAGTTCTTC. It yields the protein CASSLGTGPNEQFF.

This clonotype was recorded a few times. The CDR3 DNA is TGTGCCAGCAGCCTAGGGGGCAGGAGCTCCTATAATTCACCCCTCCACTTT. Translating it yields CASSLGGRSSYNSPLHF. This rearrangement joins TRBV7-9 to TRBJ1-6; 7 bases agree with TRBD1. The trim removed 5 bases at V and 0 bases at J, leaving 7 bases unmatched. The CDR3 contains 17 residues. Germline assignment: CDR1 SEHNR and CDR2 FQNEAQ (reference sequence).

Ten or more counts support this clonotype. CDR3: CASSYKPATNEKLFF. The CDR3 DNA sequence: TGTGCCAGCAGCTACAAACCAGCAACTAATGAAAAACTGTTTTTT. V gene TRBV7-9 combines with J gene TRBJ1-4; D remains unclear. V lost 4 bases to trimming and J lost 0 bases, with 9 bases between them. The CDR3 contains 15 residues. From germline, CDR1 is SEHNR and CDR2 FQNEAQ (reference sequence).

The CDR3 DNA sequence: TGTGCCAGCAGCGTACTACAGGGGTTCAATCAGCCCCAGCATTTT. Its protein product is CASSVLQGFNQPQHF. The chain joins TRBV7-2 to TRBJ1-5, with 7 bases identical to TRBD1. V gave up 5 bases and J gave up 3 bases; unmatched junction bases: 7. Germline V gene sequence: CDR1 SGHTA, CDR2 FQGNSA. There are 15 residues in the CDR3.

At least ten counts were recorded for this clonotype. This chain joins TRBV7-2 and TRBJ2-5; D might be TRBD1 or TRBD2, each matching 5 bases. Germline CDR1 SGHTA, CDR2 FQGNSA. The germline V and J ends were trimmed by 1 base and 6 bases, with 18 bases remaining between them. This CDR3 has 16 amino acids. In DNA, the CDR3 is TGTGCCAGCAGCTTAGATTGGGCGAGGGGTCGGCAGACCCAGTACTTC. Translating it yields CASSLDWARGRQTQYF. Drawing the rest from reference TRBV7-2 and TRBJ2-5, the complete variable domain is GAGVSQSPSNKVTEKGKDVELRCDPISGHTALYWYRQSLGQGLEFLIYFQGNSAPDKSGLPSDRFSAERTGGSVSTLTIQRTQQEDSAVYLCASSLDWARGRQTQYFGPGTRLLVL.